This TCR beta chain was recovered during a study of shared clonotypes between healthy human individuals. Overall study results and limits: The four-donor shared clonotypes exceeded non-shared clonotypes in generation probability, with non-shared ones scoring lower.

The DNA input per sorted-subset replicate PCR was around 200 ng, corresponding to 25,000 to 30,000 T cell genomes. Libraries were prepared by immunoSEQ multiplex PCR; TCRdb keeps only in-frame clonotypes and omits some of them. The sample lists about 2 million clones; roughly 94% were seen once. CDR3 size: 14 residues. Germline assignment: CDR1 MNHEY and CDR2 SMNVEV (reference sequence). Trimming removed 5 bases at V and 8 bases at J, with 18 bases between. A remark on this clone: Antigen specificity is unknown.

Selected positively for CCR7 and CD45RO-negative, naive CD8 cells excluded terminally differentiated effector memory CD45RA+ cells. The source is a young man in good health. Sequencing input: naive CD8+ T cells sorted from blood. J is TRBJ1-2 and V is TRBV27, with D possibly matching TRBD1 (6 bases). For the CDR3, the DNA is TGTGCCAGCAGTCCCCAGGGGCCGCTGGAGGGCTACACCTTC. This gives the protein CASSPQGPLEGYTF.